This TCR beta chain derives from a study of cytomegalovirus exposure and HLA in healthy donors. Overall study findings and caveats: The records held CMV serostatus as the only immune exposure information.

The CDR3 is 12 amino acids. Germline V gene data show CDR1 as MDHEN and CDR2 as SYDVKM. V lost 5 bases to trimming and J lost 3 bases, with 6 bases between them. In the PCR, 60 Vbeta and 13 Jbeta primers were used. The protocol was immunoSEQ multiplex PCR, while the TCRdb copy is restricted to in-frame clones and leaves out a portion. This table holds roughly 120,000 clones, about 85% found once. Turning to this clone: Its matching antigen is unknown.

Specimen: PBMCs. The chain links TRBV28 to TRBJ2-3; D call uncertain. This TCR came from a man aged 50 to 60 in good health and CMV-seronegative. The chain's CDR3 is CASSASTDTQYF. CDR3 sequence (DNA): TGTGCCAGCAGTGCGAGTACAGATACGCAGTATTTT.